This T cell receptor beta chain was found in a study of blood T cell repertoires in COVID-19. Study overall: COVID-19 samples collected from the United States, Italy and Spain covered acute and convalescent phases.

The assay was immunoSEQ multiplex PCR, and TCRdb's table has in-frame clones only and misses some. Of around 320,000 clones listed, 65% to 90% are singletons. The J segment lost 2 bases and the V segment lost 9 bases, leaving 18 bases of the junction unmatched. Per the germline V gene, CDR1 is MGHDK and CDR2 is SYGVNS. The CDR3 is 18 residues long. J is TRBJ1-4 and V is TRBV25-1; TRBD1 matches at 7 bases. This clonotype was obtained from a human donor in a cohort sampled during active COVID-19. Sequences were obtained from peripheral blood. Here the CDR3 DNA reads TGTGCCAGACTAATGAACCGGGACAGTGAAGGCACTAATGAAAAACTGTTTTTT. It codes for CARLMNRDSEGTNEKLFF.